What follows describes a single T cell receptor (beta chain). What it binds is unknown. The data were taken from a study of Ad26.COV2.S vaccination and SARS-CoV-2 variants. The overall study: Intramuscular Ad26.COV2.S doses were given once or twice, 56 days apart.

Noted treatment: roughly 19 received Ad26.COV2.S at low or high dose, single or two shots; 5 received placebo; per-sample allocation not given. After the first vaccine or placebo injection, samples were drawn on day 63. Built on an Ad26 vector, the vaccine expressed Wuhan-strain SARS-CoV-2 spike. Repertoires were generated with immunoSEQ multiplex PCR, while TCRdb's copy carries only in-frame clones and drops some. Of roughly 350,000 clones listed, 86% are singletons. CDR3 length: 14 residues. Germline V gene sequence: CDR1 SGHRS, CDR2 YFSETQ. V was cut by 0 bases and J by 4 bases, with 8 bases left in between. Findings of the study overall: Comparable non-spike TCR breadth was observed in vaccine and placebo recipients. TCR breadth and depth analyses may have underestimated total T cell responses.

V usage is TRBV5-1 and J usage is TRBJ2-1; no clear D. The specimen was peripheral blood, collected in a trial of Ad26.COV2.S vaccine versus placebo. This clonotype was obtained from a person aged 18-65 years who received the Ad26.COV2.S COVID-19 vaccine or a placebo. The CDR3 sequence: CASSLAGRYNEQFF. The CDR3 bases are TGCGCCAGCAGCTTGGCAGGACGGTACAATGAGCAGTTCTTC.